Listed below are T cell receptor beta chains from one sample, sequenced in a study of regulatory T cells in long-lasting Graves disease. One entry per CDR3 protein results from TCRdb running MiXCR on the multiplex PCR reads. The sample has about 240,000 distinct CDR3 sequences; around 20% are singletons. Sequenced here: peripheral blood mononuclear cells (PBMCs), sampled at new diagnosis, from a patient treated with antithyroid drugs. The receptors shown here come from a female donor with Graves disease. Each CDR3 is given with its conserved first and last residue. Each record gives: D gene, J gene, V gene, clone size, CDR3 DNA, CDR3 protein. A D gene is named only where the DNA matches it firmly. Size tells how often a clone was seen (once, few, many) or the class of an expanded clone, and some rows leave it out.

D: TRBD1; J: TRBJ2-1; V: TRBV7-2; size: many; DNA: TGTGCCAGCAGCTTCTCCGGGACAGGGTTCGAGTTCTTC; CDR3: CASSFSGTGFEFF
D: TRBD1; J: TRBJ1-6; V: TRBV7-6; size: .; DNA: TGTGCCAGCAGCCCAGGACAGGGTTATCCACCCCTCCACTTT; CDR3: CASSPGQGYPPLHF
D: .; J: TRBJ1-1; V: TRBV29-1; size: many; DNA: TGCAGCGTTCCAACAAACAAGAACACTGAAGCTTTCTTT; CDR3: CSVPTNKNTEAFF
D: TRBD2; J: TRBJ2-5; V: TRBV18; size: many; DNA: TGTGCCAGCTCACCACCGCGGGAGGCCAGGGAGACCCAGTACTTC; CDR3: CASSPPREARETQYF
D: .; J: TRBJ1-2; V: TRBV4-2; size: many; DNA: TGTGCCAGCAGCCAGGCAAAGATGGATGGCTACACCTTC; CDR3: CASSQAKMDGYTF
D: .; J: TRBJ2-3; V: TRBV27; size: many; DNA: TGTGCCAGCAGTTTGAGTCACCCCCGCGCAGATACGCAGTATTTT; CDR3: CASSLSHPRADTQYF
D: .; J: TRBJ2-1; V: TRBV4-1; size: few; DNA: TGCGCCAGCAGCCAATCCGGGAGTGGAGACAATGAGCAGTTCTTC; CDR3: CASSQSGSGDNEQFF
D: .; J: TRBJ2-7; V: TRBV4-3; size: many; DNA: TGCGCCAGCAGCCAAGGTTTTGGGGAGTACGAGCAGTACTTC; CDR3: CASSQGFGEYEQYF
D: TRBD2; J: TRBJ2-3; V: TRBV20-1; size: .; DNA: TGCAGTGCTAGCCCGACTAGCGGTCCGACAGATACGCAGTATTTT; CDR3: CSASPTSGPTDTQYF
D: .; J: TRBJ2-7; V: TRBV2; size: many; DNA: TGTGCCAGTTTCCCGGTCGGGGGGCGTGAGCAGTACTTC; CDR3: CASFPVGGREQYF
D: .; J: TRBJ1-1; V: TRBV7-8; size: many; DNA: TGTGCCAGCAGCACGACGGGGAACACTGAAGCTTTCTTT; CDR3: CASSTTGNTEAFF
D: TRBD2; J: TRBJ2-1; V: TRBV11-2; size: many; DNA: TGTGCCAGCAGCTTTGATGGACTAGCGGGAGGGAGCTCCTACAATGAGCAGTTCTTC; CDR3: CASSFDGLAGGSSYNEQFF
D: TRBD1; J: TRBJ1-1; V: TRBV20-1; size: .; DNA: TGCAGTGCTTCCAAGACAGGGTTTGTCACTGAAGCTTTCTTT; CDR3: CSASKTGFVTEAFF
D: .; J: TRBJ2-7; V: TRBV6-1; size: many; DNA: TGTGCCAGCAGTGAATATAGCCGGGACTACGAGCAGTACTTC; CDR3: CASSEYSRDYEQYF
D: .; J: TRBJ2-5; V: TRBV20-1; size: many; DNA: TGCAGTGCTCCCGGGGGCTTTTGGAAGACCCAGTACTTC; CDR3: CSAPGGFWKTQYF
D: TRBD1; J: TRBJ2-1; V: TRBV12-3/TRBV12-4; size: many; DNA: TGTGCCAGCAGCCCAGACAGGGAGAGGGAGCAGTTCTTC; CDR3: CASSPDREREQFF
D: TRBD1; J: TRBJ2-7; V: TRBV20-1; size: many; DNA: TGCAGTGCTAGACGCCATCCGGGACAGGGCTTTGGCGAGCAGTACTTC; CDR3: CSARRHPGQGFGEQYF
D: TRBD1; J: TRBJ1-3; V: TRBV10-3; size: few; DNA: TGTGCCATCAGTGAAAAAGGACAGGGAAGGGGAAACACCATATATTTT; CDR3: CAISEKGQGRGNTIYF
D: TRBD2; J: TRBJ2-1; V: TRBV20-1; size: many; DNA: TGCAGTGCTAGAGATTGGCCGGACACTAGCGGGGGCCACTTGGGTGAGCAGTTCTTC; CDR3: CSARDWPDTSGGHLGEQFF
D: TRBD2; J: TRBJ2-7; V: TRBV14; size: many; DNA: TGTGCCAGCAGCCAAGGTTTCCTAGCGGGAGGCGGTAATAACGAGCAGTACTTC; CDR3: CASSQGFLAGGGNNEQYF
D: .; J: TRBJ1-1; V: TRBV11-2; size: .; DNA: TGTGCCAGCAGCCCCCGGGGGGATAGAACTGAAGCTTTCTTT; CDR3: CASSPRGDRTEAFF
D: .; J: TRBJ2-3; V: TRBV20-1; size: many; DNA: TGCAGTGCTAGAGATCCGACAGGAGGTGCAGATACGCAGTATTTT; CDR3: CSARDPTGGADTQYF
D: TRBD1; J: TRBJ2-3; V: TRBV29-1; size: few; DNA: TGCAGCGTAGGGACAGGGTTTGGGGGTACAGATACGCAGTATTTT; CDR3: CSVGTGFGGTDTQYF
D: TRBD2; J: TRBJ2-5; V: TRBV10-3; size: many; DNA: TGTGCCATCAGTGATACGGGACTAGCGAGTGAGACCCAGTACTTC; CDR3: CAISDTGLASETQYF
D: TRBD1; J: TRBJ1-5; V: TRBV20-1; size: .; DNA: TGCAGTGCTCGCCAGGGGGTTTCTCAGCCCCAGCATTTT; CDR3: CSARQGVSQPQHF
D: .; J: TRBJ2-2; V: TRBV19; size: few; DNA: TGTGCCAGTAGGGACTCCAACTCCGGGGAGCTGTTTTTT; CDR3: CASRDSNSGELFF
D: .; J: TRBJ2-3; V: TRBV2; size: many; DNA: TGTGCCAGCAGTGGGACAGAAAGCACAGATACGCAGTATTTT; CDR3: CASSGTESTDTQYF
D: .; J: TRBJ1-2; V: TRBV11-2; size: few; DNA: TGTGCCAGCAGCCTCCAGCGGGCAGCTAACTATGGCTACACCTTC; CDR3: CASSLQRAANYGYTF
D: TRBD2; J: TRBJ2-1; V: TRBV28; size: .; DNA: TGTGCCAGCAGTCTAGCGGGGGGGGTTAGAGATGAGCAGTTCTTC; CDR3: CASSLAGGVRDEQFF
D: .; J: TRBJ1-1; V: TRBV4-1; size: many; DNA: TGCGCCAGCAGCCAAGATAAGAGAGGCCCCTCGGCGAACACTGAAGCTTTCTTT; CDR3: CASSQDKRGPSANTEAFF
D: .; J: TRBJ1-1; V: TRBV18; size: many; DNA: TGTGCCAGCTCCCCGATGGGACATTCGAACACTGAAGCTTTCTTT; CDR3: CASSPMGHSNTEAFF
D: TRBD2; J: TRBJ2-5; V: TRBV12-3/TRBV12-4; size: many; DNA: TGTGTCAGCAGGACCCTAGCGGAAGAGACCCAGTACTTC; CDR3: CVSRTLAEETQYF
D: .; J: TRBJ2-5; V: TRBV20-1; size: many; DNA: TGCAGTGGAGCTAAGGCCCAAGAGACCCAGTACTTC; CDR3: CSGAKAQETQYF
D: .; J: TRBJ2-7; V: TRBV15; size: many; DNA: TGTGCCACCAGCAGAGCCCAGGGAGAACCCTACGAGCAGTACTTC; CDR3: CATSRAQGEPYEQYF
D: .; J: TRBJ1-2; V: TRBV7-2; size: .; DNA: TGTGCCAGCAGTTTCACGGGGTCTAACTATGGCTACACCTTC; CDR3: CASSFTGSNYGYTF
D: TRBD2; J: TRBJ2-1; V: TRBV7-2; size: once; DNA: TGTGCCAGCAGCTCGACGGGACTAGCGGGAGGGCCCGGTGTTGGGTTCTTC; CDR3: CASSSTGLAGGPGVGFF
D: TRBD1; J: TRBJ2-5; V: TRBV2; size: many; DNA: TGTGCCGGCCGTACCGACAGGGGGCAAGTAGGAGAGACCCAGTACTTC; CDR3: CAGRTDRGQVGETQYF
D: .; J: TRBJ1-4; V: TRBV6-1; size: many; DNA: TGTGCCAGCAACAGGGAGACCCTTAATGAAAAACTGTTTTTT; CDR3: CASNRETLNEKLFF
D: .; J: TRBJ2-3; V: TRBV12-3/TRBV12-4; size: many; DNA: TGTGCCAGCACCACGGACACCCGCACAGATACGCAGTATTTT; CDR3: CASTTDTRTDTQYF
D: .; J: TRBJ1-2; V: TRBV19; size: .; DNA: TGTGCCAGTAGTAATGGTGTCTTCGGCTACACCTTC; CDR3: CASSNGVFGYTF
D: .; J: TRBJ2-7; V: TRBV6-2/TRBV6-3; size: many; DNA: TGTGCCAGCAGTTACCAACCTCCCGACTACGAGCAGTACTTC; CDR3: CASSYQPPDYEQYF
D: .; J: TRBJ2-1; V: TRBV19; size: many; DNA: TGTGCCAGTAGTATTGGGTCCCGGGTGTTCTTC; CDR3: CASSIGSRVFF
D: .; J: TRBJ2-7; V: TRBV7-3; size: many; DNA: TGTGCCAGCAGCCCCACTAGGGAAAGCTCCTACGAGCAGTACTTC; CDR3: CASSPTRESSYEQYF
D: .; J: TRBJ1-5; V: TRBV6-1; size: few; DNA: TGTGCCAGCACCCTGTTCGAGGCCAATCAGCCCCAGCATTTT; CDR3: CASTLFEANQPQHF